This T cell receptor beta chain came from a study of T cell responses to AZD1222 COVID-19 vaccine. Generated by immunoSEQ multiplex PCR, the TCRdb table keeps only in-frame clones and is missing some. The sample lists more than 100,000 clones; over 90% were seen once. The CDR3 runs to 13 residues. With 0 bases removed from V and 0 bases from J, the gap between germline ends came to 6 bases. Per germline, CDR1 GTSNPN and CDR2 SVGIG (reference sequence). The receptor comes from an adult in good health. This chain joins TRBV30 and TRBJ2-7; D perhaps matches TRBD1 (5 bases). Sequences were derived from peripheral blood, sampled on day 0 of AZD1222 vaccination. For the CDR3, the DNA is TGTGCCTGGAGTGTTAGGGGCTCCTACGAGCAGTACTTC. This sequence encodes CAWSVRGSYEQYF. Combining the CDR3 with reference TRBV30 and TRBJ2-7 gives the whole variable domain SQTIHQWPATLVQPVGSPLSLECTVEGTSNPNLYWYRQAAGRGLQLLFYSVGIGQISSEVPQNLSASRPQDRQFILSSKKLLLSDSGFYLCAWSVRGSYEQYFGPGTRLTVT.